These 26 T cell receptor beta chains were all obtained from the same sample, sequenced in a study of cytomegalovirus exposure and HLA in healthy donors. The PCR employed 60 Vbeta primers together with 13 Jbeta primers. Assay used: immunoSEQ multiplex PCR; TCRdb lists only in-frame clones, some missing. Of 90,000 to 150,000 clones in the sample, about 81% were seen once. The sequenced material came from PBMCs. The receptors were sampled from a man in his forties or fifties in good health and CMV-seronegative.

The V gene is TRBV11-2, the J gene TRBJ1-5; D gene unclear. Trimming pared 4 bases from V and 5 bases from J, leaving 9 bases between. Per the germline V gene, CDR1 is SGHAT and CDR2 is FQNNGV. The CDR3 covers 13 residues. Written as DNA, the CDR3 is TGTGCCAGCAGCTCCGGTGGAGATCAGCCCCAGCATTTT. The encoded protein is CASSSGGDQPQHF.

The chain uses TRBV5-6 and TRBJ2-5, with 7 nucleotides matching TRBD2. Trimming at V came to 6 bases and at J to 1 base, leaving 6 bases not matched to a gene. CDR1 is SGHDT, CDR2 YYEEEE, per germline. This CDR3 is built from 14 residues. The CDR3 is CASNVAGVQETQYF. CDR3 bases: TGTGCCAGCAACGTTGCGGGGGTCCAAGAGACCCAGTACTTC.

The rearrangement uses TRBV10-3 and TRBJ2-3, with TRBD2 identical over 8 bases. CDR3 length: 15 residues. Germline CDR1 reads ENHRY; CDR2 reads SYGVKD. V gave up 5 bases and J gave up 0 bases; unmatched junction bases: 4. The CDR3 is CAISRGGPSTDTQYF. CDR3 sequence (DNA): TGTGCCATCAGTCGCGGGGGGCCCAGCACAGATACGCAGTATTTT.

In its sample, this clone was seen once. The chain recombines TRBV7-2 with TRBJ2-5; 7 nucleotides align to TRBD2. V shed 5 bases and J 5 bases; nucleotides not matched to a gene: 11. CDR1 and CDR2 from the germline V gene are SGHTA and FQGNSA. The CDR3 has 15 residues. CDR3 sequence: CASSPSGAAWETQYF. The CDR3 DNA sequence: TGTGCCAGCAGCCCGAGCGGGGCCGCCTGGGAGACCCAGTACTTC.

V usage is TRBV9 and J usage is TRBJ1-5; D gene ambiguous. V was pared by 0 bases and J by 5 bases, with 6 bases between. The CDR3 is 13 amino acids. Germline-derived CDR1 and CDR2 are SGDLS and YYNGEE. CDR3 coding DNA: TGTGCCAGCAGCGTAGATCCCGATCAGCCCCAGCATTTT. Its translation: CASSVDPDQPQHF. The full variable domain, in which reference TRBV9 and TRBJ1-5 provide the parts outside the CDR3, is DSGVTQTPKHLITATGQRVTLRCSPRSGDLSVYWYQQSLDQGLQFLIQYYNGEERAKGNILERFSAQQFPDLHSELNLSSLELGDSALYFCASSVDPDQPQHFGDGTRLSIL.

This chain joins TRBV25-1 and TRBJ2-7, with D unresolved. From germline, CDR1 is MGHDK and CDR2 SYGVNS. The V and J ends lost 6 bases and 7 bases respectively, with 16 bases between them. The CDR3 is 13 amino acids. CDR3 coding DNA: TGTGCCAGCAGGGAGACTCCCTACGAGGAGCAGTACTTC. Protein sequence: CASRETPYEEQYF.

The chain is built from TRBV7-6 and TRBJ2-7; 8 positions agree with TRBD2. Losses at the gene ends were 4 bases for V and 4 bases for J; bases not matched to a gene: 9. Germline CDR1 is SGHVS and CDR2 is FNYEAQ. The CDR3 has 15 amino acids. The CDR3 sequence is CASSSIAGTSYEQYF. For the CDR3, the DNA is TGTGCCAGCAGCTCAATAGCGGGGACCTCGTACGAGCAGTACTTC.

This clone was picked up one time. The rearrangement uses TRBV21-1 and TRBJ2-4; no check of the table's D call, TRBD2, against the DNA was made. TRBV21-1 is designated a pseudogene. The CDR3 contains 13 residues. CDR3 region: CARYSPTPDIQYF. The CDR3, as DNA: TGTGCCCGCTACTCTCCCACCCCGGACATTCAGTACTTC.

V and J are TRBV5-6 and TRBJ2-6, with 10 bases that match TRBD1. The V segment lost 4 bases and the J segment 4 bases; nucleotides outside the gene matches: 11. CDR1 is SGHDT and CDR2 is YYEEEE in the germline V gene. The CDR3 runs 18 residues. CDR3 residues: CASSRSGQGLSGANVLTF. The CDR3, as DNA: TGTGCCAGCAGCCGCTCGGGACAGGGGTTGAGCGGGGCCAACGTCCTGACTTTC.

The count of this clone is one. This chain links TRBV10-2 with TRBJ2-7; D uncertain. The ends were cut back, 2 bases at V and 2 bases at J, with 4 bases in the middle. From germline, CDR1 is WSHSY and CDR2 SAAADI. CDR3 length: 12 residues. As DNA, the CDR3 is TGCGCCAGCAGTGAGCGAGCCTACGAGCAGTACTTC. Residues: CASSERAYEQYF.

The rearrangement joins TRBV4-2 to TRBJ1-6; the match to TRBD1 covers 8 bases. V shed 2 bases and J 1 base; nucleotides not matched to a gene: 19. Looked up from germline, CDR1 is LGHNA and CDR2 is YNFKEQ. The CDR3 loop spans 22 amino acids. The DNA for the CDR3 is TGTGCCAGCAGCCAACTCCTACCCGGAGTCGTACAGGGGGGATCCTATAATTCACCCCTCCACTTT. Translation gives CASSQLLPGVVQGGSYNSPLHF.

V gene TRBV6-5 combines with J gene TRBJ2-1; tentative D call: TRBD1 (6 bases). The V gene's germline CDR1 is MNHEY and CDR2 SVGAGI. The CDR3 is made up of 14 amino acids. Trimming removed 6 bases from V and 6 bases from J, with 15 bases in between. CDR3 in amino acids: CASRAVVGGNEQFF. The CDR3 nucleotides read TGTGCCAGCAGAGCTGTTGTAGGGGGCAATGAGCAGTTCTTC.

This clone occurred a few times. The CDR3 spells CASTQIGDTEAFF. CDR3 DNA sequence: TGTGCCAGCACCCAGATAGGGGACACTGAAGCTTTCTTT. V usage is TRBV28 and J usage is TRBJ1-1; D might be TRBD1 (5 bases). The germline CDR1 and CDR2 sequences are MDHEN and SYDVKM. CDR3 length equals 13 residues. The V end was cut by 7 bases, the J end by 3 bases, with 12 bases between. Looking up the rest from reference TRBV28 and TRBJ1-1 gives the full variable domain: DVKVTQSSRYLVKRTGEKVFLECVQDMDHENMFWYRQDPGLGLRLIYFSYDVKMKEKGDIPEGYSVSREKKERFSLILESASTNQTSMYLCASTQIGDTEAFFGQGTRLTVV.

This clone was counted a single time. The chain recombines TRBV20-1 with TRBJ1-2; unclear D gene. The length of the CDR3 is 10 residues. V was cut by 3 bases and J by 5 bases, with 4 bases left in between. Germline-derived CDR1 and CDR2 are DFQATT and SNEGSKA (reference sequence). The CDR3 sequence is CSASPYGYTF. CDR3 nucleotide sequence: TGCAGTGCTAGCCCGTATGGCTACACCTTC.

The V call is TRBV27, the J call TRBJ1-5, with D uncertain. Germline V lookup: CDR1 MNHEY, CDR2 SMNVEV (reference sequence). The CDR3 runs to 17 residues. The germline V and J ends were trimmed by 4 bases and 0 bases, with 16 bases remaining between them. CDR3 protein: CASSSREPSYSNQPQHF. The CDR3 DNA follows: TGTGCCAGCAGTTCCCGGGAACCCTCCTATAGCAATCAGCCCCAGCATTTT.

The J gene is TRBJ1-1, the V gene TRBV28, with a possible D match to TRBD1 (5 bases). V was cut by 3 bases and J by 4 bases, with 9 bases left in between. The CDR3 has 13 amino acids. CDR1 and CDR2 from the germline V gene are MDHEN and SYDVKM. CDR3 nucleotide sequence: TGTGCCAGCAGTTTTACGGGGGTCACTGAAGCTTTCTTT. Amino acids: CASSFTGVTEAFF.

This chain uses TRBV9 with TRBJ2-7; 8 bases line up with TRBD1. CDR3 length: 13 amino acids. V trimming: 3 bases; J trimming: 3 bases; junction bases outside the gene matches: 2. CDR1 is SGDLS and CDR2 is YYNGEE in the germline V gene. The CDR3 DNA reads TGTGCCAGCAGCGAGACAGGGGTCTACGAGCAGTACTTC. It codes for CASSETGVYEQYF. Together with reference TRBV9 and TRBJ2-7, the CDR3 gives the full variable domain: DSGVTQTPKHLITATGQRVTLRCSPRSGDLSVYWYQQSLDQGLQFLIQYYNGEERAKGNILERFSAQQFPDLHSELNLSSLELGDSALYFCASSETGVYEQYFGPGTRLTVT.

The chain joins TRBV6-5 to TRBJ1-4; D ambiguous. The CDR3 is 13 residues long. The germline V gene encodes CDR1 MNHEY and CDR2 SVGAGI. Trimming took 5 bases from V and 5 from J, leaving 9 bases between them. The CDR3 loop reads CASSAGRNEKLFF. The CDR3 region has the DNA TGTGCCAGCAGTGCCGGGAGGAATGAAAAACTGTTTTTT.

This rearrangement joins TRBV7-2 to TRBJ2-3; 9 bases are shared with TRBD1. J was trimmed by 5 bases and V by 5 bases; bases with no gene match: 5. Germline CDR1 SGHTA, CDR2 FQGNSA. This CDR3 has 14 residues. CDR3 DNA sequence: TGTGCCAGCAGCCCCGGACAGGGGAGAGATACGCAGTATTTT. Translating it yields CASSPGQGRDTQYF.

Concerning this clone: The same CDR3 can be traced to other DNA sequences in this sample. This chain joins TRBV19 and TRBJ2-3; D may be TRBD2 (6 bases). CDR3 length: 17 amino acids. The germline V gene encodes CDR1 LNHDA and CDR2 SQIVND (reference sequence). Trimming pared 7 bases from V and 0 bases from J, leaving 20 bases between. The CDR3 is CASTPSALGTSTDTQYF. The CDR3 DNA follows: TGTGCCAGTACTCCTAGTGCGTTAGGGACTAGCACAGATACGCAGTATTTT.

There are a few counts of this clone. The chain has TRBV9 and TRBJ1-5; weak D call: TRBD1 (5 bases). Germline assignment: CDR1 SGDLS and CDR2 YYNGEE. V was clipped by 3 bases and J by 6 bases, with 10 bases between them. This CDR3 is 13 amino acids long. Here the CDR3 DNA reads TGTGCCAGCAGCGCCGCAGGGTTTCAGCCCCAGCATTTT. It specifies CASSAAGFQPQHF.

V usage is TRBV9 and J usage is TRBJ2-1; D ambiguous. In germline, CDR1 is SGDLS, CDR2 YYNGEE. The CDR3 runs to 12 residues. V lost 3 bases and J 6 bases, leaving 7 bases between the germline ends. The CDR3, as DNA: TGTGCCAGCAGCGACCGGTCCAATGAGCAGTTCTTC. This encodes CASSDRSNEQFF.

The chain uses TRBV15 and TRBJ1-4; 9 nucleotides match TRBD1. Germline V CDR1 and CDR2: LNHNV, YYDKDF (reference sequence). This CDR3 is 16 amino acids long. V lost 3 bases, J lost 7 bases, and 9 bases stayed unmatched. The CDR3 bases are TGTGCCACCAGCAGCGAACCGGGACAGGGAGTTGAAAAACTGTTTTTT. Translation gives CATSSEPGQGVEKLFF.

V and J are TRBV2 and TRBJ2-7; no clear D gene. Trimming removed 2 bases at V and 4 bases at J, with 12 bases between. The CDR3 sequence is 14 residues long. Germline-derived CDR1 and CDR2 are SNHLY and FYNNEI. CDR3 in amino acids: CASSESPRGYEQYF. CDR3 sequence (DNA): TGTGCCAGCAGTGAAAGCCCTAGAGGATACGAGCAGTACTTC.

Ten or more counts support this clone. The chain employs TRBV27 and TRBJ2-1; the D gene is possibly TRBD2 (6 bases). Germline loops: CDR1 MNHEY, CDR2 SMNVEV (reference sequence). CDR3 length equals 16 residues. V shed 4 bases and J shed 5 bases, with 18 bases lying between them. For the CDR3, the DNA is TGTGCCAGCAGTTCCACCCCGGGACTGGGTGACAATGAGCAGTTCTTC. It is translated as CASSSTPGLGDNEQFF.

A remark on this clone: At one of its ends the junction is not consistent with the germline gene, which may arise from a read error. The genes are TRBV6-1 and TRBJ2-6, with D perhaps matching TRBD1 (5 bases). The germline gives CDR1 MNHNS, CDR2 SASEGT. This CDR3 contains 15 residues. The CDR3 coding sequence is TGTGCCAGCACTGGCTGGGAATATGGGGCCAACGGCCTGACTTTC. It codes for CASTGWEYGANGLTF.